This passage covers 5 T cell receptor beta chains from one sample sequenced in a study of blood T cells in healthy people across ages. PCR was performed a second time for about 7 to 11 cycles using a sample-barcoded 5' primer and a J-beta primer mix. MiXCR, applied by TCRdb to the 5' RACE reads, yields one record per CDR3 protein. Here the sample spans about 1.7 million distinct CDR3 sequences, over 25% being singletons. Sequencing input: blood. The receptors derive from a woman aged 25 to 45 in good health.

The CDR3 spells CASSGGLDRELFF. Written as DNA, the CDR3 is TGTGCCAGCAGCGGCGGACTTGACCGGGAGCTGTTTTTT. The chain is built from TRBV5-6 and TRBJ2-2; TRBD2 is a possible D gene (5 bases). The CDR3 consists of 13 residues. Germline V gene lookup returns CDR1 SGHDT and CDR2 YYEEEE. Deletions cut 4 bases from V and 9 bases from J, with 13 bases between.

Notes on this clonotype: Mismatch with germline at one junction end may stem from a read error. This rearrangement joins TRBV20-1 to TRBJ1-4; tentative D call: TRBD1 (6 bases). The germline CDR1 and CDR2 sequences are DFQATT and SNEGSKA (reference sequence). The CDR3 loop spans 16 amino acids. For the CDR3, the DNA is TGCAGTGCTAGTGGTTCGAGGACAGTTGGCGATGAAGAACTGTTTTTT. This encodes CSASGSRTVGDEELFF.

This clonotype was seen a handful of times. The chain employs TRBV6-5 and TRBJ2-3; D ambiguous. Germline V CDR1 and CDR2: MNHEY, SVGAGI. The V end lost 6 bases, the J end lost 3 bases, and 16 bases lay between the germline ends. The CDR3 is 15 amino acids. This CDR3 is CASRTTGRWTDTQYF. Here the CDR3 DNA reads TGTGCCAGCAGGACCACTGGCCGGTGGACAGATACGCAGTATTTT.

The chain joins TRBV7-2 to TRBJ2-7, with a weak D call TRBD1 (5 bases). V was shortened by 3 bases and J by 0 bases, with 15 bases between the two germline ends. Germline lookup yields CDR1 SGHTA and CDR2 FQGNSA. The CDR3 covers 16 residues. The CDR3 loop is CASSFSRTPSSYEQYF. The DNA for the CDR3 is TGTGCCAGCAGCTTCTCCCGGACACCTAGCTCCTACGAGCAGTACTTC.

This clonotype occurred a few times. The gene calls are TRBV20-1 and TRBJ1-1; 7 bases line up with TRBD1. Germline CDR1 and CDR2: DFQATT and SNEGSKA (reference sequence). The V gene end was trimmed by 5 bases and the J gene end by 2 bases; junction bases not matched to a gene: 8. This CDR3 contains 14 residues. The CDR3: CSAPDRVVNTEAFF. The CDR3 DNA is TGCAGTGCTCCCGACAGGGTGGTCAACACTGAAGCTTTCTTT.